These T cell receptor beta chains were read from a single sample in a study of blood T cell repertoires in COVID-19. Sequencing was performed with immunoSEQ multiplex PCR; in TCRdb, only in-frame clones are kept and a portion is missing. The sample has about 190,000 clones, around 90% seen once; the top ten hold 0.45% to 0.65%. The specimen was peripheral blood. The receptors shown here come from a man aged 50 to 60 with acute or convalescent COVID-19. Each CDR3 is given with its conserved first and last residue. D genes are given only for firm matches. A row's size may be missing; if present it is once, few, many or a size class.

clone size	D gene	V gene	J gene	CDR3 DNA	CDR3 protein
-	-	TRBV29-1	TRBJ1-2	TGCAGCGTTGAAGGCAGGTCTGGCTACACCTTC	CSVEGRSGYTF
-	-	TRBV3-1/TRBV3-2	TRBJ1-1	TGTGCCAGCAGCCCCTCGGTAGGGGCCGCTTTCTTT	CASSPSVGAAFF
-	TRBD2	TRBV27	TRBJ2-3	TGTGCCAGCAGAGGACTAGCGGGCACAGATACGCAGTATTTT	CASRGLAGTDTQYF
-	TRBD2	TRBV19	TRBJ2-7	TGTGCCAGTAGTACAACTAGCGGGAGCACCTACGAGCAGTACTTC	CASSTTSGSTYEQYF
-	-	TRBV28	TRBJ1-6	TGTGCCAGCAGTCGCCGGGTTGGATCACCCCTCCACTTT	CASSRRVGSPLHF
-	-	TRBV30	TRBJ2-5	TGTGCCTGGAGCGGAGGGACTGAAGAGACCCAGTACTTC	CAWSGGTEETQYF
-	TRBD2	TRBV12-3/TRBV12-4	TRBJ2-7	TGTGCCAGCAGCTTAGCGGGAGTTCAAGAGCAGTACTTC	CASSLAGVQEQYF
-	-	TRBV4-1	TRBJ1-1	TGCGCCAGCAGCCAATTATCCACAAACACTGAAGCTTTCTTT	CASSQLSTNTEAFF
-	TRBD2	TRBV10-3	TRBJ2-4	TGTGCCATCAGCGCCGGGACTAGCGGGGCTCGGGCCAAAAACATTCAGTACTTC	CAISAGTSGARAKNIQYF
-	-	TRBV7-3	TRBJ2-2	TGTGCCAGCAGCCCCACTGGAGCGGGCGGGGAGCTGTTTTTT	CASSPTGAGGELFF
-	-	TRBV9	TRBJ2-1	TGTGCCAGCAGCGTAGCTGAGAATGAGCAGTTCTTC	CASSVAENEQFF
-	-	TRBV19	TRBJ1-4	TGTGCCAGTAGTATGCCCTGGGGGGATGAAAAACTGTTTTTT	CASSMPWGDEKLFF
-	TRBD1	TRBV9	TRBJ2-3	TGTGCCAGCAGCTCAAGCGAAGGGGGCGTCGTCACAGATACGCAGTATTTT	CASSSSEGGVVTDTQYF
-	TRBD1	TRBV6-5	TRBJ1-1	TGTGCCAGCAGTTTACGGACAGGAGAGAACACTGAAGCTTTCTTT	CASSLRTGENTEAFF
once	TRBD1	TRBV27	TRBJ1-2	TGTGCCAGCAGTTTATCGGGGACAGGGAGTCAATACAACTATGGCTACACCTTC	CASSLSGTGSQYNYGYTF
-	-	TRBV9	TRBJ2-7	TGTGCCAGCAGCGAATCGGGACTTACCTACGAGCAGTACTTC	CASSESGLTYEQYF
few	-	TRBV27	TRBJ2-7	TGTGCCAGCAGATCCACATCGGCGGGACTCGGCGGGCAGTACTTC	CASRSTSAGLGGQYF
few	-	TRBV7-8	TRBJ2-7	TGTGCCAGCAGCGCCTCGGGACAAACCTACGAGCAGTACTTC	CASSASGQTYEQYF
once	-	TRBV6-5	TRBJ1-3	TGTGCCAGCAGCCCGCGGGCGGGAAACACCATATATTTT	CASSPRAGNTIYF
-	TRBD1	TRBV5-1	TRBJ2-7	TGCGCCAGCAGCTTGGAGGGGGCTGATGAGCAGTACTTC	CASSLEGADEQYF
-	-	TRBV7-2	TRBJ1-2	TGTGCCAGCAGCTTAGGTTCTGAGTATGGCTACACCTTC	CASSLGSEYGYTF
-	TRBD2	TRBV6-4	TRBJ2-3	TGTGCCAGCAGTGAGACTAGCGGGACTCATACGCAGTATTTT	CASSETSGTHTQYF
-	TRBD1	TRBV7-2	TRBJ2-3	TGTGCCAGCAGCTTAGCGGGGGCAGGGGGACCCACAGATACGCAGTATTTT	CASSLAGAGGPTDTQYF
-	TRBD1	TRBV3-1/TRBV3-2	TRBJ2-2	TGTGCCAGCAGCCTGACAGGGAGCACCGGGGAGCTGTTTTTT	CASSLTGSTGELFF
-	TRBD1	TRBV9	TRBJ1-1	TGTGCCAGCACCTCCGGACAGGTGAACACTGAAGCTTTCTTT	CASTSGQVNTEAFF
-	-	TRBV14	TRBJ1-6	TGTGCCAGCAGCCAAGATTATGGAGGGAGCTCCTATAATTCACCCCTCCACTTT	CASSQDYGGSSYNSPLHF
-	-	TRBV14	TRBJ2-1	TGTGCCAGCAGCCAAGATTTAGCGGATGAGCAGTTCTTC	CASSQDLADEQFF
-	-	TRBV27	TRBJ2-7	TGTGCCAGCAGTTTAAGTGGGCCCTACGAGCAGTACTTC	CASSLSGPYEQYF
-	-	TRBV24-1	TRBJ2-3	TGTGCCACCAGTGTGGCGGGGAAACGCACAGATACGCAGTATTTT	CATSVAGKRTDTQYF
-	-	TRBV5-1	TRBJ2-5	TGCGCCAGCAGCTTAAAGGTAGCGGTCGGCCGAGAGACCCAGTACTTC	CASSLKVAVGRETQYF
once	TRBD1	TRBV7-8	TRBJ2-1	TGTGCCAGCAGCCCCGGGACAGGAACTTACAATGAGCAGTTCTTC	CASSPGTGTYNEQFF
-	-	TRBV21-1	TRBJ1-1	TGTGCCAGCAGCAAAGGGACAGGCATGAACACTGAAGCTTTCTTT	CASSKGTGMNTEAFF
-	TRBD2	TRBV19	TRBJ2-1	TGTGCCACCGCGACTTACCTAGCGGGAGACTACAATGAGCAGTTCTTC	CATATYLAGDYNEQFF